Listed below are T cell receptor beta chains from one sample, sequenced in a study of T cell repertoires in cytomegalovirus infection. A single record per CDR3 protein comes from TCRdb applying MiXCR to the reads. The sample contains a few hundred thousand distinct CDR3 sequences, approximately 40% of which appear only once. Their recognized antigens are unknown. The sequenced sample was cultured PBMCs, obtained from culture after CMV antigen stimulation. The receptors stem from a human donor in good health (CMV status not recorded). Some clones in this sample may be carry-over from other donors' samples. Both conserved end residues are part of each CDR3. The order of the fields is CDR3 length, J gene, V gene, CDR3 protein.

cdr3_length: 13; j_call: TRBJ2-7; v_call: TRBV12-3/TRBV12-4; cdr3_aa: CASSLGYGGEQYF
cdr3_length: 14; j_call: TRBJ1-1; v_call: TRBV19; cdr3_aa: CATQSVGMSTEAFF
cdr3_length: 14; j_call: TRBJ2-1; v_call: TRBV7-6; cdr3_aa: CASGIGGGDDEQFF
cdr3_length: 15; j_call: TRBJ1-6; v_call: TRBV7-2; cdr3_aa: CASSLVSRPNSPLHF
cdr3_length: 14; j_call: TRBJ1-1; v_call: TRBV2; cdr3_aa: CASSEKGTGVEAFF
cdr3_length: 17; j_call: TRBJ1-5; v_call: TRBV20-1; cdr3_aa: CSAARGTAISSNQPQHF
cdr3_length: 16; j_call: TRBJ2-1; v_call: TRBV7-8; cdr3_aa: CASSLEQRGGNNEQFF
cdr3_length: 13; j_call: TRBJ2-3; v_call: TRBV7-9; cdr3_aa: CANSLAATDTQYF
cdr3_length: 14; j_call: TRBJ1-2; v_call: TRBV6-1; cdr3_aa: CASSTGRLGYGYTF
cdr3_length: 13; j_call: TRBJ2-1; v_call: TRBV11-2; cdr3_aa: CASSPSSGDEQFF
cdr3_length: 11; j_call: TRBJ2-4; v_call: TRBV2; cdr3_aa: CASGTKNIQYF
cdr3_length: 13; j_call: TRBJ2-7; v_call: TRBV12-3/TRBV12-4; cdr3_aa: CASTLERGGEQYF
cdr3_length: 15; j_call: TRBJ2-1; v_call: TRBV7-8; cdr3_aa: CASGGRTGAHNEQFF
cdr3_length: 15; j_call: TRBJ2-3; v_call: TRBV5-5; cdr3_aa: CASSLEGSSTDTQYF
cdr3_length: 17; j_call: TRBJ2-7; v_call: TRBV6-1; cdr3_aa: CASSPPVPGQHPYEQYF
cdr3_length: 15; j_call: TRBJ2-2; v_call: TRBV15; cdr3_aa: CATSREASGTGELFF
cdr3_length: 15; j_call: TRBJ2-7; v_call: TRBV18; cdr3_aa: CASSLGQQGSYEQYF
cdr3_length: 15; j_call: TRBJ2-7; v_call: TRBV7-2; cdr3_aa: CASSLAAGQAYEQYF
cdr3_length: 15; j_call: TRBJ2-7; v_call: TRBV5-4; cdr3_aa: CASSPVGALHYEQYF
cdr3_length: 18; j_call: TRBJ2-1; v_call: TRBV7-8; cdr3_aa: CASSLARPWGGGGNEQFF
cdr3_length: 15; j_call: TRBJ2-1; v_call: TRBV19; cdr3_aa: CASSMGTNSYNEQFF
cdr3_length: 15; j_call: TRBJ1-3; v_call: TRBV9; cdr3_aa: CASSSGTGAGNTIYF
cdr3_length: 15; j_call: TRBJ2-7; v_call: TRBV7-2; cdr3_aa: CASSSSGRNLYEQYF
cdr3_length: 15; j_call: TRBJ2-1; v_call: TRBV7-4; cdr3_aa: CASSLIAGGVSGQFF
cdr3_length: 14; j_call: TRBJ2-5; v_call: TRBV7-8; cdr3_aa: CASRPNGVQETQYF
cdr3_length: 15; j_call: TRBJ2-1; v_call: TRBV7-2; cdr3_aa: CASSLGGGLENEQFF
cdr3_length: 16; j_call: TRBJ1-1; v_call: TRBV12-3/TRBV12-4; cdr3_aa: CASSFRGWGLNTEAFF
cdr3_length: 16; j_call: TRBJ1-3; v_call: TRBV2; cdr3_aa: CASSEDVGQGGNTIYF
cdr3_length: 14; j_call: TRBJ2-7; v_call: TRBV20-1; cdr3_aa: CSAARDRSSYEQYF
cdr3_length: 11; j_call: TRBJ1-1; v_call: TRBV7-9; cdr3_aa: CASSLTSEAFF
cdr3_length: 14; j_call: TRBJ2-7; v_call: TRBV19; cdr3_aa: CATRRGAGPYEQYF
cdr3_length: 14; j_call: TRBJ2-7; v_call: TRBV10-2; cdr3_aa: CASRDRTGNYEQYF
cdr3_length: 14; j_call: TRBJ2-3; v_call: TRBV28; cdr3_aa: CASSFVQITDTQYF
cdr3_length: 15; j_call: TRBJ1-3; v_call: TRBV20-1; cdr3_aa: CSARAGGGGRNTIYF
cdr3_length: 17; j_call: TRBJ1-2; v_call: TRBV28; cdr3_aa: CASSWGFLGNSNYGYTF
cdr3_length: 12; j_call: TRBJ2-1; v_call: TRBV7-2; cdr3_aa: CASSFLAGEQFF
cdr3_length: 13; j_call: TRBJ2-1; v_call: TRBV7-9; cdr3_aa: CASSLGTVNEQFF
cdr3_length: 16; j_call: TRBJ2-7; v_call: TRBV6-2/TRBV6-3; cdr3_aa: CASSPSNRGLPYEQYF
cdr3_length: 16; j_call: TRBJ2-3; v_call: TRBV11-2; cdr3_aa: CASSLVRPLLGGTQYF
cdr3_length: 18; j_call: TRBJ2-7; v_call: TRBV6-2/TRBV6-3; cdr3_aa: CASSTTGVRSGKTYEQYF
cdr3_length: 15; j_call: TRBJ1-1; v_call: TRBV12-3/TRBV12-4; cdr3_aa: CASSDPGQGATEAFF
cdr3_length: 15; j_call: TRBJ1-3; v_call: TRBV12-3/TRBV12-4; cdr3_aa: CASSQKTRLRNTIYF
cdr3_length: 19; j_call: TRBJ1-2; v_call: TRBV6-5; cdr3_aa: CASSKSTGGTGVPNYGYTF
cdr3_length: 16; j_call: TRBJ2-1; v_call: TRBV4-3; cdr3_aa: CASSQVTSGVGNEQFF
cdr3_length: 16; j_call: TRBJ1-5; v_call: TRBV7-8; cdr3_aa: CASSLRGFGQSQPQHF
cdr3_length: 14; j_call: TRBJ1-1; v_call: TRBV25-1; cdr3_aa: CASSPLRANTEAFF
cdr3_length: 14; j_call: TRBJ2-1; v_call: TRBV19; cdr3_aa: CASSAGQASDEQFF
cdr3_length: 16; j_call: TRBJ1-4; v_call: TRBV19; cdr3_aa: CASSHLDRALREKLFF
cdr3_length: 12; j_call: TRBJ2-5; v_call: TRBV7-6; cdr3_aa: CASSLDDETQYF
cdr3_length: 16; j_call: TRBJ1-6; v_call: TRBV2; cdr3_aa: CASQGGGAGRGSPLHF
cdr3_length: 16; j_call: TRBJ2-5; v_call: TRBV12-3/TRBV12-4; cdr3_aa: CASSLFLGGEEETQYF
cdr3_length: 15; j_call: TRBJ1-3; v_call: TRBV7-2; cdr3_aa: CASSFSRFSGNTIYF
cdr3_length: 20; j_call: TRBJ2-5; v_call: TRBV7-9; cdr3_aa: CASSRPGLAGGLYLQETQYF
cdr3_length: 14; j_call: TRBJ1-2; v_call: TRBV2; cdr3_aa: CASSPYQGPGGYTF
cdr3_length: 15; j_call: TRBJ2-1; v_call: TRBV7-2; cdr3_aa: CASSSTTSGRNEQFF